A selection of T cell receptor beta chains follows, all from one sample in a study of OX40 agonist ivuxolimab in advanced cancers. Profiled with immunoSEQ multiplex PCR; TCRdb holds only in-frame clones, not every one. The table lists about 82,000 clones, around 78% of them singletons. This specimen consisted of CD4+ or CD8+ T cells sorted from blood, obtained in a trial of the OX40 agonist ivuxolimab. The receptors here all came from an adult with an advanced solid tumor such as melanoma, head and neck, liver or kidney cancer. Both conserved end residues are part of each CDR3. A D gene is named only where the DNA matches it firmly.

j_gene	v_gene	d_gene	CDR3aa
TRBJ2-5	TRBV12-5	.	CASGSMDGAETQYF
TRBJ1-5	TRBV5-5	TRBD1	CASSFDRVQPQHF
TRBJ1-2	TRBV19	.	CATHIPRAGDYGYTF
TRBJ1-1	TRBV10-3	.	CAINKGSNTEAFF
TRBJ1-4	TRBV25-1	.	CASSEETGNWRNEKLFF
TRBJ2-5	TRBV2	TRBD1	CASTPTGNQETQYF
TRBJ2-3	TRBV4-2	TRBD1	CASSQGAGTGWTDTQYF
TRBJ1-1	TRBV6-1	TRBD1	CAGRGTGLNTEAFF
TRBJ1-1	TRBV4-1	.	CASSQDSGMVTQNTEAFF
TRBJ1-3	TRBV5-4	.	CASSLVGGPGNTIYF
TRBJ1-5	TRBV7-2	TRBD1	CASSPGTGGSNQPQHF
TRBJ1-2	TRBV11-2	TRBD1	CASSLEGRGGYGYTF
TRBJ1-5	TRBV19	TRBD1	CATQWTGSSNQPQHF
TRBJ2-2	TRBV4-1	.	CASSQPTRRVNTGELFF